One sample yielded the 25 T cell receptor beta chains listed below, sequenced in a study of cytomegalovirus exposure and HLA in healthy donors. Primers included in the PCR were 60 Vbeta and 13 Jbeta primers. The method was immunoSEQ multiplex PCR; TCRdb's version includes in-frame clones alone and lacks a portion of them. The sample has some 120,000 clones, around 77% seen once; the top ten hold around 1.2%. Material for sequencing was PBMCs. The source is a man in his fifties in good health and CMV-seronegative.

V and J are TRBV4-2 and TRBJ2-2; maybe TRBD1 (5 bases). The germline V gene encodes CDR1 LGHNA and CDR2 YNFKEQ. This CDR3 is built from 17 residues. The germline V and J ends were trimmed by 4 bases and 1 base, with 16 bases remaining between them. CDR3 in amino acids: CASSLRETALNTGELFF. The CDR3, as DNA: TGTGCCAGCAGCCTAAGAGAGACAGCCCTGAACACCGGGGAGCTGTTTTTT.

This rearrangement joins TRBV11-2 to TRBJ2-5; 7 positions agree with TRBD2. J gave up 1 base and V 4 bases, and 9 bases lay outside the gene matches. The germline V gene has CDR1 SGHAT and CDR2 FQNNGV. This CDR3 spans 16 amino acids. The CDR3 region has the DNA TGTGCCAGCAGCTGGGGGTTTAGCGGGCCCCAAGAGACCCAGTACTTC. Translating gives CASSWGFSGPQETQYF.

The chain uses TRBV10-3 and TRBJ1-4, with D hard to call. Germline CDR1 and CDR2: ENHRY and SYGVKD. This CDR3 has 16 residues. Trimming left V 2 bases short and J 10 bases short, with 20 bases between. CDR3 DNA: TGTGCCATCAGTGAGGAGGCCGGCCGCGGCAAGGTAAAACTGTTTTTT. This translates into CAISEEAGRGKVKLFF.

The gene calls are TRBV19 and TRBJ2-1; D might be TRBD1 (7 bases). The CDR3 contains 14 residues. The germline V gene has CDR1 LNHDA and CDR2 SQIVND (reference sequence). The V end lost 10 bases, the J end lost 7 bases, and 20 bases lay between the germline ends. CDR3 sequence: CATQRGLAWNEQFF. The CDR3 DNA is TGTGCCACCCAGAGGGGGCTAGCGTGGAATGAGCAGTTCTTC.

V usage is TRBV29-1 and J usage is TRBJ2-7; TRBD1 matches at 7 bases. The CDR3 contains 15 residues. With V trimmed by 7 bases and J by 1 base, 13 bases remained unmatched. Germline loops: CDR1 SQVTM, CDR2 ANQGSEA. The chain's CDR3 is CSAQLGGSESYEQYF. CDR3 coding DNA: TGCAGCGCTCAGCTAGGGGGCAGCGAATCCTACGAGCAGTACTTC.

The rearrangement links TRBV5-1 to TRBJ1-2; 9 nucleotides agree with TRBD1. Looked up from germline, CDR1 is SGHRS and CDR2 is YFSETQ. The CDR3 is made up of 14 amino acids. With 2 bases clipped from V and 6 bases from J, the junction kept 5 bases outside the gene matches. The CDR3 spells CASSFPGQGNGYTF. In DNA, the CDR3 is TGCGCCAGCAGCTTCCCGGGACAGGGAAATGGCTACACCTTC.

This clone was seen a handful of times. The rearrangement uses TRBV5-1 and TRBJ2-7; TRBD1 matches at 7 bases. Germline CDR1 SGHRS, CDR2 YFSETQ. V was clipped by 2 bases and J by 6 bases; unmatched bases: 17. This CDR3 spans 17 amino acids. The chain's CDR3 is CASSLNIPGQTPTEQYF. Here the CDR3 DNA reads TGCGCCAGCAGCTTAAATATTCCGGGACAGACTCCTACCGAGCAGTACTTC. The full variable domain, in which reference TRBV5-1 and TRBJ2-7 provide the parts outside the CDR3, is KAGVTQTPRYLIKTRGQQVTLSCSPISGHRSVSWYQQTPGQGLQFLFEYFSETQRNKGNFPGRFSGRQFSNSRSEMNVSTLELGDSALYLCASSLNIPGQTPTEQYFGPGTRLTVT.

The chain combines TRBV28 with TRBJ1-5; D gene ambiguous. This CDR3 region has 14 residues. CDR1 and CDR2 (germline): MDHEN, SYDVKM. Trimming took off 4 bases at V and 5 bases at J, with 12 bases between the two ends. This CDR3 reads CASSWPRSDQPQHF. The CDR3 DNA reads as TGTGCCAGCAGTTGGCCCCGCTCTGATCAGCCCCAGCATTTT.

This chain links TRBV10-3 with TRBJ2-3; TRBD2 matches 11 bases. V shed 6 bases and J 0 bases; nucleotides not matched to a gene: 5. Germline loops: CDR1 ENHRY, CDR2 SYGVKD. This CDR3 contains 16 residues. The CDR3 DNA follows: TGTGCCATCAGGGGGACTAGCGGACTGAGCACAGATACGCAGTATTTT. It translates to CAIRGTSGLSTDTQYF.

The chain has TRBV10-3 and TRBJ2-7; 13 nucleotides line up with TRBD2. This CDR3 is 14 amino acids long. V gave up 10 bases and J gave up 5 bases; unmatched junction bases: 8. Per germline, CDR1 ENHRY and CDR2 SYGVKD. The CDR3 sequence is CATSRLAGGNEQYF. CDR3 sequence (DNA): TGTGCCACCTCGAGACTAGCGGGAGGCAACGAGCAGTACTTC.

The rearrangement joins TRBV5-6 to TRBJ2-5, with 7 bases fitting TRBD1. The V gene's germline CDR1 is SGHDT and CDR2 YYEEEE. V was clipped by 4 bases and J by 3 bases; unmatched bases: 6. This CDR3 has 14 residues. The CDR3 protein is CASSATGRKETQYF. CDR3 bases: TGTGCCAGCAGCGCGACAGGGAGAAAAGAGACCCAGTACTTC.

This chain joins TRBV2 and TRBJ2-6; TRBD1 is a possible D gene (5 bases). Between the trimmed V and J ends, which lost 11 bases and 3 bases, there was a span of 26 bases. CDR1 SNHLY and CDR2 FYNNEI come from the germline V gene. This CDR3 contains 18 residues. The CDR3 coding sequence is TGTGCCTCCTCCCCCCGCAAAGGGGCAGGGTTTGGGGCCAACGTCCTGACTTTC. The encoded protein is CASSPRKGAGFGANVLTF.

The rearrangement uses TRBV19 and TRBJ2-1; 7 nucleotides agree with TRBD2. V shed 4 bases and J 2 bases; nucleotides not matched to a gene: 5. Germline V gene data show CDR1 as LNHDA and CDR2 as SQIVND (reference sequence). The CDR3 runs to 15 residues. The CDR3 DNA reads as TGTGCCAGTAGTACGCTAGCGGCGACCTACAATGAGCAGTTCTTC. The encoded protein is CASSTLAATYNEQFF.

The chain combines TRBV11-3 with TRBJ2-3; the match to TRBD2 covers 12 bases. This CDR3 region has 18 residues. The germline gives CDR1 SGHNT, CDR2 YENEEA. V shed 5 bases, J shed 3 bases, and the junction held 12 bases outside the gene matches. The CDR3 is CASSPHGPTSGRTDTQYF. Written as DNA, the CDR3 is TGTGCCAGCAGCCCCCACGGCCCGACTAGCGGGAGAACAGATACGCAGTATTTT.

The chain employs TRBV29-1 and TRBJ2-7, with a possible D match to TRBD1 (5 bases). Trimming removed 1 base at V and 4 bases at J, with 14 bases between. Germline assignment: CDR1 SQVTM and CDR2 ANQGSEA. This CDR3 region has 14 residues. CDR3 sequence: CSVEVSPPGYEQYF. The CDR3 DNA follows: TGCAGCGTTGAAGTCAGCCCGCCAGGGTACGAGCAGTACTTC.

This clone was observed a single time. J is TRBJ2-7 and V is TRBV29-1, with 7 bases identical to TRBD1. This CDR3 has 12 amino acids. The V gene's germline CDR1 is SQVTM and CDR2 ANQGSEA. Trimming at V came to 5 bases and at J to 2 bases, leaving 3 bases not matched to a gene. The CDR3 region is CSVRTGPYEQYF. The CDR3 nucleotides are TGCAGCGTTAGGACAGGACCCTACGAGCAGTACTTC.

The chain couples TRBV28 to TRBJ2-7, with 11 bases aligning to TRBD2. V trimming: 3 bases; J trimming: 6 bases; junction bases outside the gene matches: 4. The germline gives CDR1 MDHEN, CDR2 SYDVKM. This CDR3 contains 14 residues. This CDR3 is CASSFSGRAVEQYF. CDR3 bases: TGTGCCAGCAGTTTTAGCGGGAGGGCCGTCGAGCAGTACTTC.

The chain couples TRBV9 to TRBJ2-1, with 10 bases lining up with TRBD2. After removal of 0 bases from V and 8 bases from J, the junction contained 5 bases not matched to a gene. This CDR3 contains 15 residues. The V gene's germline CDR1 is SGDLS and CDR2 YYNGEE. CDR3 sequence reads: CASSVASGRAHEQFF. The CDR3 DNA reads TGTGCCAGCAGCGTAGCAAGCGGGAGGGCTCATGAGCAGTTCTTC.

The V gene is TRBV5-1, the J gene TRBJ2-1; 11 bases match TRBD1. Germline V CDR1 and CDR2: SGHRS, YFSETQ. Losses at the gene ends were 3 bases for V and 4 bases for J; bases not matched to a gene: 3. The CDR3 loop spans 15 amino acids. Here the CDR3 reads CASSWGQGDYNEQFF. The CDR3 DNA reads as TGCGCCAGCAGCTGGGGACAGGGGGATTACAATGAGCAGTTCTTC.

About this clone itself: This CDR3 is also generated by other DNA sequences in the sample. The rearrangement uses TRBV7-9 and TRBJ1-1; unclear D gene. V was clipped by 1 base and J by 2 bases, with 5 bases between them. CDR1 and CDR2 from the germline V gene are SEHNR and FQNEAQ (reference sequence). The CDR3 runs to 13 residues. CDR3 sequence: CASSLGANTEAFF. DNA for the CDR3: TGTGCCAGCAGCTTAGGGGCCAACACTGAAGCTTTCTTT.

The rearrangement links TRBV28 to TRBJ1-5; D is possibly TRBD1 (5 bases). The V gene's germline CDR1 is MDHEN and CDR2 SYDVKM. The CDR3 length is 15 residues. Between the trimmed V and J ends, which lost 5 bases and 5 bases, there was a span of 16 bases. The CDR3 here is CASSPAPRQYQPQHF. The CDR3 coding sequence is TGTGCCAGCAGTCCGGCGCCCCGACAGTATCAGCCCCAGCATTTT.

The chain recombines TRBV5-1 with TRBJ2-1; 8 bases match TRBD1. The CDR3 extends over 15 amino acids. The germline V gene encodes CDR1 SGHRS and CDR2 YFSETQ. Losses at the gene ends were 0 bases for V and 1 base for J; bases not matched to a gene: 0. The CDR3 nucleotides are TGCGCCAGCAGCTTGGACAGGGGGTCCTACAATGAGCAGTTCTTC. It translates to CASSLDRGSYNEQFF.

In this sample, this clone turned up a few times. The V gene is TRBV10-3, the J gene TRBJ2-3, with TRBD2 matching over 10 bases. CDR3 length: 15 residues. V trimming: 6 bases; J trimming: 2 bases; junction bases outside the gene matches: 5. CDR1 and CDR2 from the germline V gene are ENHRY and SYGVKD. The DNA for the CDR3 is TGTGCCATCAGGACCGGGACTAGCGACACAGATACGCAGTATTTT. Encoded protein: CAIRTGTSDTDTQYF.

The chain links TRBV6-5 to TRBJ2-1; D is perhaps TRBD1 (5 bases). This CDR3 has 14 residues. CDR1 is MNHEY, CDR2 SVGAGI, per germline. V gave up 10 bases and J gave up 8 bases, with 21 bases separating them. As DNA, the CDR3 is TGTGCCACCAATCGTGGGGCCTGGGGCGATGAGCAGTTCTTC. Protein: CATNRGAWGDEQFF.

The V and J genes are TRBV29-1 and TRBJ2-2, with D maybe TRBD2 (6 bases). The V and J ends lost 5 bases and 6 bases respectively, with 22 bases between them. The CDR3 is 16 residues long. Germline loops: CDR1 SQVTM, CDR2 ANQGSEA. The CDR3 region is CSVRGLYGRWSGELFF. The CDR3 DNA sequence: TGCAGCGTTCGCGGGCTATACGGGAGATGGTCCGGGGAGCTGTTTTTT.